This T cell receptor (beta chain) was retrieved from a study of Ad26.COV2.S vaccination and SARS-CoV-2 variants (dated by TCRdb to the early 2020s). Notes on the research overall: Donors in the vaccine arm were drawn from COV1001, a multicentre, randomized, double-blind, placebo-controlled phase I-IIa trial testing Ad26.COV2.S in healthy adults. The TCR-sequenced set comprised approximately 32 samples: approximately 20 Ad26.COV2.S vaccine recipients, 5 placebo recipients and 8 SARS-CoV-2 convalescent individuals. The specificity and breadth of SARS-CoV-2-reactive T cell receptors after Ad26.COV2.S vaccination were assessed by TCRbeta repertoire sequencing. Participants in the trial were split at random into five groups of five each, receiving low-dose or high-dose Ad26.COV2.S once or twice, or else placebo on both occasions. Ad26.COV2.S was administered intramuscularly at 5 x 10^10 or 1 x 10^11 viral particles, either as a single shot or as two shots given 56 days apart. Blinding of investigators to trial group allocation was maintained during experiments and outcome assessment. Points the paper makes about the study in general: Ad26.COV2.S recipients had higher spike-specific TCR breadth than placebo recipients (P = 0.0014). The study was not powered to compare responses between vaccine doses or regimens. After vaccination, substantial breadth of spike-specific CD8+ and CD4+ T cell responses was reported. Non-spike TCR breadth was comparable between vaccine and placebo recipients, consistent with the vaccine containing only spike. The authors noted that total T cell responses may have been underestimated by the TCR breadth and depth analyses.

The treatment or condition label on this specimen signifies: 15 to 20 received Ad26.COV2.S at low or high dose, single or two shots; 5 received placebo; per-sample allocation not given. Repertoires of vaccine and placebo recipients were sequenced from samples taken on day 63 after the first injection. Cohort 1b enrolled about two dozen adults aged 18-55 years at a single site in Boston, USA, between 29 July and 7 August 2020. Ad26.COV2.S was a replication-incompetent adenovirus type 26 vector that expressed a prefusion-stabilized SARS-CoV-2 spike protein derived from the original Wuhan strain. In its sample, this clone was seen a few times. Its antigen has not been determined. Base qualities are not recorded, but no much larger clone differs from it by a single base. TCRbeta CDR3 regions were sequenced with the immunoSEQ Assay. After extraction, genomic DNA underwent amplification by bias-controlled multiplex PCR, followed by high-throughput sequencing. The paper's processing steps were these. Collapsing and filtering of sequences were performed to quantify the absolute abundance of each unique TCRbeta CDR3 region. T cell fraction was estimated by normalizing TCRbeta template counts to usable DNA, with usable DNA measured through amplification of reference genes found in all nucleated cells. Repertoire TCRs were annotated as SARS-CoV-2-specific when V gene, CDR3 amino acid sequence and J gene were exactly matched to a known reactive TCR set. The reference SARS-CoV-2 TCR set was derived from MIRA and filtered for enrichment in COVID-19-positive ImmuneCODE repertoires, a step that removed public or cross-reactive TCRs. Based on the MIRA antigens, annotated TCRs were further analysed at the level of specific ORF or position within ORF. Breadth was defined as the number of annotated unique rearrangements divided by the total number of unique productive rearrangements, and depth was defined as the summed frequency of the annotated unique rearrangements. Two-sided Wilcoxon rank-sum tests were used to compare TCR breadth between groups. TCRdb holds this immuneACCESS table with in-frame rearrangements only. Some clones are missing; in checked studies, unresolved V genes explain under half, and the rest has no known cause. V and J calls and clone size are given by that table; D and trimming were obtained from the DNA. Within this sample are about 280,000 clones, with over 75% of them counted one time only. The ten largest clones represent roughly 3.5% of the sample.

Specimen: peripheral blood, collected in a trial of Ad26.COV2.S vaccine versus placebo. The TCR comes from a person aged 18-60 years who received the Ad26.COV2.S COVID-19 vaccine or a placebo.

The encoded CDR3 is CASSYSRANQPQHF. The sequence in DNA is TGTGCCAGCAGTTACTCCAGGGCCAATCAGCCCCAGCATTTT. The chain is encoded by TRBV6-5 joined to TRBJ1-5, with TRBD1 as a weak D call on 5 bases. The CDR3 starts with the cysteine, ends with the phenylalanine, and has 14 residues. Only the CDR3 portion is preserved as DNA: 42 bases, with reading frame beginning at the first base. Based on the germline V gene, the CDR1 and CDR2 sequences are MNHEY and SVGAGI. V drops 0 bases and J drops 3 bases, leaving 6 bases in between.